The clone carrying this TCR beta chain has a handful of counts. Its antigen remains unidentified. This CDR3 contains 16 residues. V lost 2 bases, J lost 5 bases, and 10 bases stayed unmatched. The germline gives CDR1 KGHDR, CDR2 SFDVKD. The sequenced patients had an expansion of CD8+CD57+ cells seen by flow cytometry. Blood sampling was performed on the patients, and none of them had received therapy by then. Profiling that covered TCR beta VDJ and CDR3 relied on genomic DNA as its template. TCRdb called the reads again in MiXCR, with one record for every CDR3 protein. The table shows just over 450,000 distinct CDR3 sequences, with around 30% occurring only once. The data derive from a study of CD8+CD57+ T cells in acquired aplastic anemia. Study information: On average, sorted CD4+ and CD8+ cells gave approximately 3.1 ug of DNA. Whole-study findings and limits: Patients showed no significant difference from controls in CD8+ Simpson's diversity. Overlap between patients and controls comprised roughly 28 CD8+ CDR3 sequences.

The gene calls are TRBV24-1 and TRBJ1-2; 7 bases agree with TRBD1. Material for sequencing was sorted CD4+, CD8+, or CD8+CD57+ T cells (not recorded which) from PBMCs. This TCR came from a human donor with aplastic anemia. CDR3 nucleotide sequence: TGTGCCACCAGTGATTCCCTTCCGGTACAGGGGTATGGCTACACCTTC. Its protein is CATSDSLPVQGYGYTF.